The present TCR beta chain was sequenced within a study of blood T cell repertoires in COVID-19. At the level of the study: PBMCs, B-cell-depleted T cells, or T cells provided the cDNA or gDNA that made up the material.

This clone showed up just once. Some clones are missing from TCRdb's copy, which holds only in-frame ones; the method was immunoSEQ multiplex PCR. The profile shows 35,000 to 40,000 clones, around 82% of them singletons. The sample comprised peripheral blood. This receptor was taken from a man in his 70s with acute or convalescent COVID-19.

In DNA form, the CDR3 reads TGTGCCAGCAGTGCCGTCATAGGGGGACCTAATGAAAAACTGTTTTTT. This gives the protein CASSAVIGGPNEKLFF. The chain combines TRBV2 with TRBJ1-4, with D possibly matching TRBD1 (6 bases). This CDR3 is 16 amino acids long. Trimming removed 4 bases at V and 3 bases at J, with 15 bases between. From germline, CDR1 is SNHLY and CDR2 FYNNEI.